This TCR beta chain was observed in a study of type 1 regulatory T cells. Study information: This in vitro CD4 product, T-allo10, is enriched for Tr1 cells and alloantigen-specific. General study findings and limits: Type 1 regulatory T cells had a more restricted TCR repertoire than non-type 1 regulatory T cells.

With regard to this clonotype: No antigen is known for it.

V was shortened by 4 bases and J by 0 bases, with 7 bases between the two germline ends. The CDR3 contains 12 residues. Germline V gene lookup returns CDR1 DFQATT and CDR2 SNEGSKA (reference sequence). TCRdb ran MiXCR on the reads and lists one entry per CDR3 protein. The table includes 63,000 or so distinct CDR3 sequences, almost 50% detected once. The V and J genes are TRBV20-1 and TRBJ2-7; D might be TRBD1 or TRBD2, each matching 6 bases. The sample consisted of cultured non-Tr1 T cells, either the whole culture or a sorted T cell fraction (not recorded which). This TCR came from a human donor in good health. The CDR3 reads CSAKGGSYEQYF. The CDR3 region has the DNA TGCAGTGCTAAGGGGGGCTCCTACGAGCAGTACTTC.